The rows below give T cell receptor beta chains drawn from one sample of a study of blood T cell repertoires in COVID-19. Using immunoSEQ multiplex PCR, the repertoire was profiled, and TCRdb retains in-frame clones only, with some absent. The repertoire consists of roughly 130,000 clones, with 84% occurring once and the leading ten covering about 4%. The sequencing sample was made of PBMCs or T cells enriched from blood (not recorded which). The receptors here all came from a woman aged 25-40 years who had recovered from COVID-19. The conserved cysteine and the conserved F or W are not part of the CDR3 here.

v_call cdr3_aa
TRBV3-1/TRBV3-2 ASSFRHSGGYGYT
TRBV7-2 ASSPGLKNEKLF
TRBV2 ASRDRGGYNEQF
TRBV18 ASSDSISNQPQH
TRBV30 AWQWEGANVLT
TRBV7-8 ASRSGGWAEAF
TRBV10-3 AISLGQGAGNTIY
TRBV27 ASSLAGGNQPQH
TRBV28 ASRDHRGVFRTSALREQY
TRBV10-3 AIGQYGYT
TRBV30 AWSSGNTEAF
TRBV28 ASRTGQEDYT
TRBV28 ASNRGVYEQY
TRBV5-3 ARSSAAGEYNEQF
TRBV5-4 ASSLPGRGDGELF
TRBV7-9 ASSQRSRDRSSYEQY
TRBV19 ASSRDRLNTEAF
TRBV28 ASSLWAGGELGNQPQH
TRBV18 ASSPKTGPSNYGYT
TRBV4-3 ASSQGSSGNTDTQY
TRBV11-2 ASSLDRGGPAQY
TRBV18 ASSPRTGHTEAF
TRBV7-8 ASSLGVGLAGPYEQY
TRBV19 ASSILAGDTDTQY
TRBV28 ASSLGSGEAKNIQY
TRBV6-5 ATSQGSTLNYGYT
TRBV7-9 ASSLAGANSPLH